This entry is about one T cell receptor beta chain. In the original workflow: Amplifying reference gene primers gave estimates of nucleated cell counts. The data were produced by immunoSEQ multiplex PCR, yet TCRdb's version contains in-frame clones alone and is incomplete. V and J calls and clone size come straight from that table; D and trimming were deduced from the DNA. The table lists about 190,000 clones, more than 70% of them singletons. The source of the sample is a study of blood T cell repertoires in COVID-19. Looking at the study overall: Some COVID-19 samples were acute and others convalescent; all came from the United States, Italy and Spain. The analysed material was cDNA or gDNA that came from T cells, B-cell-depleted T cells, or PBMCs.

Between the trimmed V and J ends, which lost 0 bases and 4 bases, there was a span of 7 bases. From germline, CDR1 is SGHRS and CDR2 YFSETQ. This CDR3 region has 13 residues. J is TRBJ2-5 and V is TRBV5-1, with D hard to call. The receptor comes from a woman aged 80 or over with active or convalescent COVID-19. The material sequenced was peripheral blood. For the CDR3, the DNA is TGCGCCAGCAGCTTGGGAGCCCGAGAGACCCAGTACTTC. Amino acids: CASSLGARETQYF.